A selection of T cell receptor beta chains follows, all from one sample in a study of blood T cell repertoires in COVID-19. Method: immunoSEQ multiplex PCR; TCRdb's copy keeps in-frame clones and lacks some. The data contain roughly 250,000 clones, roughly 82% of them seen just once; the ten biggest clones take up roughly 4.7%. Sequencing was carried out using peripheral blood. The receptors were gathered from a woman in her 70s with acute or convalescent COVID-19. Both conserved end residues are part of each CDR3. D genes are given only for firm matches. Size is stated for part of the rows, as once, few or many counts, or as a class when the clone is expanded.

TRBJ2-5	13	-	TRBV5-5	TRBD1	TGTGCCAGCAGCTGGACAGGCCAAGAGACCCAGTACTTC	CASSWTGQETQYF
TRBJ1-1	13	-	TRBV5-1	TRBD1	TGCGCCAGCAGAGAACAGGGGGGGACTGAAGCTTTCTTT	CASREQGGTEAFF
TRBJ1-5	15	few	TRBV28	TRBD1	TGTGCCAGCAGCCAGGGGACAGGGGGTAATCAGCCCCAGCATTTT	CASSQGTGGNQPQHF
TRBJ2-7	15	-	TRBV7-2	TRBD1	TGTGCCAGCAGCTCCGGGACAGGGGCCCTTTACGAGCAGTACTTC	CASSSGTGALYEQYF
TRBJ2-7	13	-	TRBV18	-	TGTGCCAGCTCACCACCCCAGGGATACGAGCAGTACTTC	CASSPPQGYEQYF
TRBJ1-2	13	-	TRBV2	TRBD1	TGTGCCAGCAGTAAACAGGGGTTGCTTGGCTACACCTTC	CASSKQGLLGYTF
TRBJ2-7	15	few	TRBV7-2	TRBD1	TGTGCCAGCAGCTTGGGGACAGGGGGCTCCTACGAGCAGTACTTC	CASSLGTGGSYEQYF
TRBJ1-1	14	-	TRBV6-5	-	TGTGCCAGCAGTTACGGAGGGTCGGGGGCTGAAGCTTTCTTT	CASSYGGSGAEAFF
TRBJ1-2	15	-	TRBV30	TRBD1	TGTGCCTGGAGTATACCCCACAGGGGGAGCTATGGCTACACCTTC	CAWSIPHRGSYGYTF
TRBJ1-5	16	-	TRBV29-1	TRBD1	TGCAGCGTTGGGGAAGGGGGCGGACTTGGCAATCAGCCCCAGCATTTT	CSVGEGGGLGNQPQHF
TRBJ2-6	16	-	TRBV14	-	TGTGCCAGCAGCCAAGATACAGACTCTGGGGCCAACGTCCTGACTTTC	CASSQDTDSGANVLTF
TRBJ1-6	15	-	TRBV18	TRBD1	TGTGCCAGCTCACCAGGGGCCAGGGGGAATTCACCCCTCCACTTT	CASSPGARGNSPLHF
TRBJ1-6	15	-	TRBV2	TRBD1	TGTGCCAGCAGTGAGTTGGGACAGAGTAATTCACCCCTCCACTTT	CASSELGQSNSPLHF
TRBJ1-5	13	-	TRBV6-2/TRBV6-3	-	TGTGCCAGCAGTTGGCTCAGCAATCAGCCCCAGCATTTT	CASSWLSNQPQHF
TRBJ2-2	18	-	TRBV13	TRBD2	TGTGCCAGCAGCTTACGTCTAGGACTAGCGGGGGGGCCCGGGGAGCTGTTTTTT	CASSLRLGLAGGPGELFF
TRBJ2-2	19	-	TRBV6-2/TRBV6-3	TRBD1	TGTGCCAGCAGTTACCCCCGAAACATCAGGGACAGGGCCACCGGGGAGCTGTTTTTT	CASSYPRNIRDRATGELFF
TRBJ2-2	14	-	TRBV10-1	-	TGCGCCAGCAGTGAGTCAGGAGGGCCCGGGGAGCTGTTTTTT	CASSESGGPGELFF
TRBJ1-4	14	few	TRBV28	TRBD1	TGTGCCAGCAGGAAGGGGGCAGCCCATGAAAAACTGTTTTTT	CASRKGAAHEKLFF
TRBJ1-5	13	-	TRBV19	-	TGTGCCAGTAGTATCGCCAGGAATCAGCCCCAGCATTTT	CASSIARNQPQHF
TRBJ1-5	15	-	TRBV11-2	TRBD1	TGTGCCAGCAGCCCTAGGACAGGGGGCGAGAAGCCCCAGCATTTT	CASSPRTGGEKPQHF
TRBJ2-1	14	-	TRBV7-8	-	TGTGCCAGCAGCTTAACACAGGTTTACAATGAGCAGTTCTTC	CASSLTQVYNEQFF
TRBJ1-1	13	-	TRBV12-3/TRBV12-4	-	TGTGCCAGCAGTTTAACAACGTACACTGAAGCTTTCTTT	CASSLTTYTEAFF
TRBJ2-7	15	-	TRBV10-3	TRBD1	TGTGCCATCAGCCAAGACAGGGGGAATACCGGCGAGCAGTACTTC	CAISQDRGNTGEQYF
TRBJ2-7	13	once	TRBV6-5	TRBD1	TGTGCCAGCAAGAGGACAGGGGGCTACGAGCAGTACTTC	CASKRTGGYEQYF
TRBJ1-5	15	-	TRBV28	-	TGTGCCAGCAGTTTAGGGGGAGGGGGCAATCAGCCCCAGCATTTT	CASSLGGGGNQPQHF
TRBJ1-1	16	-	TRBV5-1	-	TGCGCCAGCAGCTTGGGGGGTTTCGGGACATCCACTGAAGCTTTCTTT	CASSLGGFGTSTEAFF
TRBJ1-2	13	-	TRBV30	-	TGTGCCTGGAGCGGGGGTGATTGGTATGGCTACACCTTC	CAWSGGDWYGYTF
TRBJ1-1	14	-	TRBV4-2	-	TGTGCCAGCAGCCAAGCAGCAGGGAGGACTGAAGCTTTCTTT	CASSQAAGRTEAFF